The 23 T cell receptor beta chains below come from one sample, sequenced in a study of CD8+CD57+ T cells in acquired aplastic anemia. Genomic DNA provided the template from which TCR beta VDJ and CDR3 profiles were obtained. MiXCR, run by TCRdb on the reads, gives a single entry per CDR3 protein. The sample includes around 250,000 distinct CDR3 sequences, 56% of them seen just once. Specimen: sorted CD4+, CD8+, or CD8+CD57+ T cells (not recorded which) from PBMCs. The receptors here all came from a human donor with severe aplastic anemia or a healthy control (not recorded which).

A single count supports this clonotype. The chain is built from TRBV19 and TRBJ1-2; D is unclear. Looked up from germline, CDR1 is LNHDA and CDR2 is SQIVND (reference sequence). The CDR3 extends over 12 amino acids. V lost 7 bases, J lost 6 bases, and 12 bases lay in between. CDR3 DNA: TGTGCCAGTATAGGCCGCTTGCATGGCTACACCTTC. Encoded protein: CASIGRLHGYTF.

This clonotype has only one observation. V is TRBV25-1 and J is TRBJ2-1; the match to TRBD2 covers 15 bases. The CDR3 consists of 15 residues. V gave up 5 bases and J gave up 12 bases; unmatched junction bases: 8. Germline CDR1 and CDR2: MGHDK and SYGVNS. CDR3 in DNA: TGTGCCAGCAGTTTTGGACTAGCGGGAGGGCCAGGGCAGTTCTTC. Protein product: CASSFGLAGGPGQFF.

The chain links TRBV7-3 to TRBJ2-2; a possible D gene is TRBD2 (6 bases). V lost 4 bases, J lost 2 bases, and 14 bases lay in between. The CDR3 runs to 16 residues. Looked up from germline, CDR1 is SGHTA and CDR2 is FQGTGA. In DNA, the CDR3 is TGTGCCAGCAGCTCAGAGATAGCGGCTAACACCGGGGAGCTGTTTTTT. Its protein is CASSSEIAANTGELFF.

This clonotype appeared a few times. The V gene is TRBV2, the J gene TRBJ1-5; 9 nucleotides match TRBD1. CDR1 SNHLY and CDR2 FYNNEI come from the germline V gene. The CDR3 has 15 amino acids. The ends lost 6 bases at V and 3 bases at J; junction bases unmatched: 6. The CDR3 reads CASRSTGGDNQPQHF. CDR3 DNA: TGTGCCAGCAGGTCGACAGGGGGTGACAATCAGCCCCAGCATTTT. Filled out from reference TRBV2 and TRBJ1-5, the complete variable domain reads EPEVTQTPSHQVTQMGQEVILRCVPISNHLYFYWYRQILGQKVEFLVSFYNNEISEKSEIFDDQFSVERPDGSNFTLKIRSTKLEDSAMYFCASRSTGGDNQPQHFGDGTRLSIL.

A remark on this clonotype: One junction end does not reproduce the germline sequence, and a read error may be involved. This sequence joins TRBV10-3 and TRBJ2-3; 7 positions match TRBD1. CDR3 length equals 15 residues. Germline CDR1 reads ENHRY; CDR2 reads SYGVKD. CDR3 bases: TGTGCCAGCAGTAACCGGGACAGCCTCACAGATACGCAGTATTTT. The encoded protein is CASSNRDSLTDTQYF.

CDR3 protein: CSASRGPNYEQYF. The CDR3 coding sequence is TGCAGTGCTAGCAGGGGACCGAACTACGAGCAGTACTTC. The rearrangement links TRBV20-1 to TRBJ2-7; weak D call: TRBD1 (6 bases). The V and J ends lost 3 bases and 3 bases respectively, with 12 bases between them. CDR1 DFQATT and CDR2 SNEGSKA come from the germline V gene (reference sequence). This CDR3 contains 13 residues.

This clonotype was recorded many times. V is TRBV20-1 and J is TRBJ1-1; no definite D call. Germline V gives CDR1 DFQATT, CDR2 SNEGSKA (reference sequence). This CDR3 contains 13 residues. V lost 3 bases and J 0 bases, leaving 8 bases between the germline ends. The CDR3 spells CSASGHMNTEAFF. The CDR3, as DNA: TGCAGTGCTAGTGGCCATATGAACACTGAAGCTTTCTTT.

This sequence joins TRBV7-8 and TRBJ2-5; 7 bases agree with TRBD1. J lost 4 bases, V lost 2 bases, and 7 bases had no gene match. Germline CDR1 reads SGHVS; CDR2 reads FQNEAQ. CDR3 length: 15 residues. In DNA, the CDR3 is TGTGCCAGCAGCTTACGACAGGGCGAGAGAGAGACCCAGTACTTC. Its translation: CASSLRQGERETQYF.

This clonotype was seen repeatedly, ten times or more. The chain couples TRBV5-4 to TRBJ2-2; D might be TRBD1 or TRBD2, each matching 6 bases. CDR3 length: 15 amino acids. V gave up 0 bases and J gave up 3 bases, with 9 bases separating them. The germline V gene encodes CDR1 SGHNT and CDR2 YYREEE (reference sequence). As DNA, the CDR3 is TGTGCCAGCAGCTTGGGAGGGGGGCACACCGGGGAGCTGTTTTTT. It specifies CASSLGGGHTGELFF.

CDR3 amino acids: CASSVGDTYNSPLHF. The CDR3 nucleotides read TGTGCCAGCAGCGTCGGGGACACCTATAATTCACCCCTCCACTTT. This sequence joins TRBV9 and TRBJ1-6, with a tentative D call TRBD1 (6 bases). CDR3 length equals 15 residues. V lost 2 bases and J lost 2, with 8 bases in between. Germline V gives CDR1 SGDLS, CDR2 YYNGEE.

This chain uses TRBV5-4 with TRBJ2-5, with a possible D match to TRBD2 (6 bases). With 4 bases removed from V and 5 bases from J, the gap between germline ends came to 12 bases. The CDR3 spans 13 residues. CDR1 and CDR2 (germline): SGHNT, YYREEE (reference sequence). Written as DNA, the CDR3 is TGTGCCAGCAGCCGAAGACTAGTTGAGACCCAGTACTTC. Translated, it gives CASSRRLVETQYF.

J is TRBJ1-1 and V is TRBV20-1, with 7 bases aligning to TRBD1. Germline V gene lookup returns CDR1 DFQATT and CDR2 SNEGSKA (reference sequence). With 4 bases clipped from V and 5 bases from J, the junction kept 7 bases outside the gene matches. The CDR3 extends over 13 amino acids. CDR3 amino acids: CSAITGVWTEAFF. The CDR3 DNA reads TGCAGTGCTATCACAGGGGTATGGACTGAAGCTTTCTTT.

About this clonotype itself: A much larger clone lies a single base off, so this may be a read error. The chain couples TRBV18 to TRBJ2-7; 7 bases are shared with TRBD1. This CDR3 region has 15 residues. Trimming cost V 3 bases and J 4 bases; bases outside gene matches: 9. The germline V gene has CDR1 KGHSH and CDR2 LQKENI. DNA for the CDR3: TGTGCCAGCTCACCCGCCACAGGGGCATTGTACGAGCAGTACTTC. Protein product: CASSPATGALYEQYF.

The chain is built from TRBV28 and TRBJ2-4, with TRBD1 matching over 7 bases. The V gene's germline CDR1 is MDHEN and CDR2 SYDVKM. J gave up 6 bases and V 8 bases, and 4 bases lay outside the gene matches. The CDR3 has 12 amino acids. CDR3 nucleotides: TGTGCCAGCCAGGGGGTGGGAAACATTCAGTACTTC. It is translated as CASQGVGNIQYF.

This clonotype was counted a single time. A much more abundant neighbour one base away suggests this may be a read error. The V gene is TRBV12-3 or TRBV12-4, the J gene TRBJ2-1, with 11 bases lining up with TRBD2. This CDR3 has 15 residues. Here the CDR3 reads CASSWTSGYHNGQFF. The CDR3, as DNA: TGTGCCAGCAGTTGGACTAGCGGGTACCACAATGGGCAGTTCTTC.

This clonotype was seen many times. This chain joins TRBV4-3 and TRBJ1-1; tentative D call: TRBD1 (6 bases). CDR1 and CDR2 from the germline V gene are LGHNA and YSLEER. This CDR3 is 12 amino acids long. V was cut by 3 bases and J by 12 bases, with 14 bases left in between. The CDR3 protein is CASSQYTGMTFF. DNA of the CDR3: TGCGCCAGCAGCCAGTACACAGGGATGACTTTCTTT.

CDR3 region: CASSRSVGRGYEQYF. The CDR3 coding sequence is TGTGCCAGCAGCCGAAGCGTTGGGAGAGGCTACGAGCAGTACTTC. This rearrangement joins TRBV2 to TRBJ2-7, with D tentatively TRBD2 (5 bases). The V and J ends lost 6 bases and 3 bases respectively, with 18 bases between them. Per germline, CDR1 SNHLY and CDR2 FYNNEI. The CDR3 runs to 15 residues.

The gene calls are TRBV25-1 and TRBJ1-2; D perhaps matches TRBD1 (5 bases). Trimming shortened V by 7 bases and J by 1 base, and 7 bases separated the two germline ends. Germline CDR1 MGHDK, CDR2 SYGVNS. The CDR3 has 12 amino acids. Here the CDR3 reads CASTGINYGYTF. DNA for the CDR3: TGTGCCAGCACAGGGATTAACTATGGCTACACCTTC.

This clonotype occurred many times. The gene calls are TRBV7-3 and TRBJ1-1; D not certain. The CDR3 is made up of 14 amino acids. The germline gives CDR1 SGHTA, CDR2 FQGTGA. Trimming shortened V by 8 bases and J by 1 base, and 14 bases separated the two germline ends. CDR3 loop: CASSTGLTNTEAFF. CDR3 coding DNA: TGTGCCAGCTCGACCGGGCTTACGAACACTGAAGCTTTCTTT. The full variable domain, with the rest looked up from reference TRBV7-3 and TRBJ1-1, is GAGVSQTPSNKVTEKGKYVELRCDPISGHTALYWYRQSLGQGPEFLIYFQGTGAADDSGLPNDRFFAVRPEGSVSTLKIQRTERGDSAVYLCASSTGLTNTEAFFGQGTRLTVV.

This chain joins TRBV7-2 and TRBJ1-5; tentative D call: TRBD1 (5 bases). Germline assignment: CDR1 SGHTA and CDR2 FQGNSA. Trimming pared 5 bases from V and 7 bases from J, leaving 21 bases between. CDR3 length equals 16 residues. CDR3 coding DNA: TGTGCCAGCAGCACAACCCATGGGGGGGACGGGCAGCCCCAGCATTTT. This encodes CASSTTHGGDGQPQHF.

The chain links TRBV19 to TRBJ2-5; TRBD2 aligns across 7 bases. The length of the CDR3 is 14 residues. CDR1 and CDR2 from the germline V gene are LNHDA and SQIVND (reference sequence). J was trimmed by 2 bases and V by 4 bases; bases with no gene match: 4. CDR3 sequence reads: CASSRLLAQETQYF. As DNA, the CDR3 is TGTGCCAGTAGTAGACTACTAGCGCAAGAGACCCAGTACTTC.

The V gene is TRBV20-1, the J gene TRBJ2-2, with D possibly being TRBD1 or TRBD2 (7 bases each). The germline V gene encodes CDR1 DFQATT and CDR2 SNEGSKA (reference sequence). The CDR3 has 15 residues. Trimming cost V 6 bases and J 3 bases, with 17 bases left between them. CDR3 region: CSAPSTGRDTGELFF. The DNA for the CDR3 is TGCAGTGCCCCCTCGACAGGGAGGGACACCGGGGAGCTGTTTTTT.

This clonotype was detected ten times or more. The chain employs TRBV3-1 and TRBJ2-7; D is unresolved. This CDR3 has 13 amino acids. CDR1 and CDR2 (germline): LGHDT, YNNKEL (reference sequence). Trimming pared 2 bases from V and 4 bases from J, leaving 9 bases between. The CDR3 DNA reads TGTGCCAGCAGCCAATTAGGTGGTTACGAGCAGTACTTC. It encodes CASSQLGGYEQYF.